A single sample gave rise to the 19 T cell receptor beta chains below, sequenced in a study of T cell repertoires and leukemia-associated antigens. These receptors have no identified antigens. TCRdb re-derived calls from the 5' RACE reads in MiXCR, one entry per CDR3 protein. The data contain about 15,000 distinct CDR3 sequences, less than 40% of them singletons. The sequencing sample was made of CD3+ T cells sorted from blood and cultured. The source is a female donor in good health.

V is TRBV18 and J is TRBJ2-4, with D unclear. Between the trimmed V and J ends, which lost 1 base and 0 bases, there was a span of 16 bases. The length of the CDR3 is 18 residues. CDR1 and CDR2 from the germline V gene are KGHSH and LQKENI. The CDR3 DNA reads as TGTGCCAGCTCACCACTTACCCTTACCGCGCTAGCCAAAAACATTCAGTACTTC. Protein product: CASSPLTLTALAKNIQYF.

This clonotype has at least ten counts. This chain connects TRBV5-1 to TRBJ2-2; 11 bases are shared with TRBD2. This CDR3 is built from 18 residues. V lost 0 bases and J lost 3; bases outside the gene matches: 7. The germline gives CDR1 SGHRS, CDR2 YFSETQ. The chain's CDR3 is CASSLGASGRMHTGELFF. The CDR3 DNA follows: TGCGCCAGCAGCTTGGGGGCTAGCGGGAGGATGCACACCGGGGAGCTGTTTTTT.

This clonotype rates as medium-sized. The V call is TRBV20-1, the J call TRBJ2-1; 10 bases map to TRBD2. The V gene's germline CDR1 is DFQATT and CDR2 SNEGSKA (reference sequence). The trim removed 5 bases at V and 7 bases at J, leaving 11 bases unmatched. The length of the CDR3 is 15 residues. The CDR3 is CSAESLAGELNEQFF. The DNA of the CDR3 is TGCAGTGCTGAATCCCTAGCGGGAGAATTAAATGAGCAGTTCTTC.

The chain couples TRBV5-1 to TRBJ2-4; TRBD1 matches at 9 bases. V lost 4 bases to trimming and J lost 16 bases; unmatched junction nucleotides: 9. This CDR3 contains 12 residues. Germline V gene sequence: CDR1 SGHRS, CDR2 YFSETQ. DNA for the CDR3: TGCGCCAGCAGCCGGGGTGGGGGACAGGGCTACTTC. Translation: CASSRGGGQGYF.

This chain connects TRBV4-3 to TRBJ2-2, with D unclear. There are 14 residues in the CDR3. Germline V gives CDR1 LGHNA, CDR2 YSLEER. Trimming removed 2 bases at V and 5 bases at J, with 9 bases between. Written as DNA, the CDR3 is TGCGCCAGCAGCCAAAACGATACTACCGGGGAGCTGTTTTTT. Translated: CASSQNDTTGELFF.

This chain uses TRBV12-3 or TRBV12-4 with TRBJ2-2; possible D gene TRBD1, 5 bases. The CDR3 covers 14 residues. With 6 bases removed from V and 6 bases from J, the gap between germline ends came to 14 bases. The CDR3 spells CASRSRQGAGELFF. The CDR3 DNA reads TGTGCCAGCAGATCGCGGCAGGGTGCCGGGGAGCTGTTTTTT.

This clonotype appeared a few times. This chain links TRBV25-1 with TRBJ2-4; TRBD2 matches at 12 bases. The germline V gene has CDR1 MGHDK and CDR2 SYGVNS. Trimming took 4 bases from V and 1 from J; bases not matched to a gene: 8. This CDR3 region has 18 residues. The CDR3 nucleotides read TGTGCCAGCAGTGGGGGGACTAGCGGGTCCCTGGCCAAAAACATTCAGTACTTC. Translating it yields CASSGGTSGSLAKNIQYF.

The table lists this clonotype with many counts. The chain carries TRBV29-1 and TRBJ2-5; D not certain. With 5 bases removed from V and 3 bases from J, the gap between germline ends came to 7 bases. The CDR3 covers 11 residues. Germline V gene data show CDR1 as SQVTM and CDR2 as ANQGSEA. The CDR3 DNA sequence: TGCAGCGTTCGGACGGAAGAGACCCAGTACTTC. This codes for CSVRTEETQYF.

This clonotype appeared many times. J is TRBJ2-5 and V is TRBV5-5; tentative D call: TRBD2 (5 bases). This CDR3 has 16 amino acids. In germline, CDR1 is SGHKS, CDR2 YYEKEE (reference sequence). V was cut by 0 bases and J by 4 bases, with 16 bases left in between. The CDR3 sequence is CASSLGELAGGETQYF. Here the CDR3 DNA reads TGTGCCAGCAGCTTGGGGGAGCTAGCAGGTGGAGAGACCCAGTACTTC. Complete variable domain (other parts from reference TRBV5-5 and TRBJ2-5): DAGVTQSPTHLIKTRGQQVTLRCSPISGHKSVSWYQQVLGQGPQFIFQYYEKEERGRGNFPDRFSARQFPNYSSELNVNALLLGDSALYLCASSLGELAGGETQYFGPGTRLLVL.

This clonotype was observed many times. The V gene is TRBV18, the J gene TRBJ2-3; 10 bases fit TRBD2. The junction had 5 bases not matched to a gene; V was cut back by 2 bases and J by 3 bases. Per the germline V gene, CDR1 is KGHSH and CDR2 is LQKENI. The CDR3 consists of 16 residues. CDR3 coding DNA: TGTGCCAGCTCACCATACACTAGCGGGACAACAGATACGCAGTATTTT. This translates into CASSPYTSGTTDTQYF. Looking up the rest from reference TRBV18 and TRBJ2-3 gives the full variable domain: NAGVMQNPRHLVRRRGQEARLRCSPMKGHSHVYWYRQLPEEGLKFMVYLQKENIIDESGMPKERFSAEFPKEGPSILRIQQVVRGDSAAYFCASSPYTSGTTDTQYFGPGTRLTVL.

CDR3 DNA: TGTGCCAGTAGTGCGGGACAGGCCAATCAGCCCCAGCATTTT. It specifies CASSAGQANQPQHF. This chain joins TRBV19 and TRBJ1-5, with 8 bases aligning to TRBD1. Germline lookup yields CDR1 LNHDA and CDR2 SQIVND (reference sequence). The length of the CDR3 is 14 residues. Trimming took 5 bases from V and 3 from J; bases not matched to a gene: 3.

This clonotype was seen more than once but under ten times. This CDR3 reads CSARAWTSGDGETQYF. The CDR3 coding sequence is TGCAGTGCTAGAGCCTGGACTAGCGGGGATGGAGAGACCCAGTACTTC. The gene calls are TRBV20-1 and TRBJ2-5, with TRBD2 matching over 12 bases. CDR3 length: 16 residues. Germline V gene lookup returns CDR1 DFQATT and CDR2 SNEGSKA (reference sequence). V lost 1 base and J lost 4; bases outside the gene matches: 7.

The gene calls are TRBV12-3 or TRBV12-4 and TRBJ2-6, with D possibly matching TRBD1 (6 bases). Trimming stripped 3 bases from V and 2 bases from J, with 8 bases between. This CDR3 spans 15 amino acids. CDR3: CASSLGAAGANVLTF. For the CDR3, the DNA is TGTGCCAGCAGTTTGGGGGCAGCTGGGGCCAACGTCCTGACTTTC.

This clonotype was detected many times. The chain combines TRBV7-9 with TRBJ2-3; possible D gene TRBD1, 6 bases. The germline V gene has CDR1 SEHNR and CDR2 FQNEAQ (reference sequence). V lost 5 bases and J lost 4, with 10 bases in between. The CDR3 covers 13 residues. The CDR3 DNA reads as TGTGCCAGCAGCCCACCAGGGGCAGATACGCAGTATTTT. Protein sequence: CASSPPGADTQYF.

By share, this clonotype counts as medium-sized. This chain joins TRBV29-1 and TRBJ2-7, with TRBD2 identical over 7 bases. After removal of 4 bases from V and 6 bases from J, the junction contained 3 bases not matched to a gene. This CDR3 contains 11 residues. The V gene's germline CDR1 is SQVTM and CDR2 ANQGSEA. The CDR3: CSVAGGGEQYF. The CDR3 DNA follows: TGCAGCGTTGCGGGGGGAGGCGAGCAGTACTTC.

Remarks on this clonotype: No conserved phenylalanine or tryptophan ends this CDR3, so it is likely a read error. The chain carries TRBV7-6 and TRBJ2-2, with TRBD1 as a possible D gene (5 bases). The CDR3 has 14 amino acids. Trimming cost V 7 bases and J 1 base, with 10 bases left between them. The germline V gene has CDR1 SGHVS and CDR2 FNYEAQ. The CDR3 nucleotides are TGTGCCAGCATCCTTACAGGGAACACCGGGGAGCTGTTTTCT. Amino acid sequence: CASILTGNTGELFS.

This rearrangement joins TRBV15 to TRBJ2-2; D not certain. Germline CDR1 and CDR2: LNHNV and YYDKDF (reference sequence). The CDR3 contains 16 residues. The CDR3 nucleotides are TGTCCGACCAGCAGTGGTCTCGCCGCGGACACCGGGGAGCTGTTTTTT. Protein sequence: CPTSSGLAADTGELFF.

This clonotype was recorded at least ten times. With a much larger clone just one base away, this may be a read error. J is TRBJ2-1 and V is TRBV29-1; D unclear. Germline CDR1 reads SQVTM; CDR2 reads ANQGSEA. The V and J ends lost 4 bases and 8 bases respectively, with 21 bases between them. The CDR3 runs to 15 residues. The DNA for the CDR3 is TGCAGCGTTGCCGACCCCCTCAAGAGTTACGATGAGCAGTTCTTC. It is translated as CSVADPLKSYDEQFF.

The table lists this clonotype with a few counts. The V call is TRBV20-1, the J call TRBJ2-1, with D tentatively TRBD1 or TRBD2 (5 bases each). The V and J ends lost 3 bases and 3 bases respectively, with 18 bases between them. CDR1 DFQATT and CDR2 SNEGSKA come from the germline V gene (reference sequence). The CDR3 has 16 residues. The CDR3 DNA reads as TGCAGTGCTAGGGACATGTTGGGGAGAGTCTACAATGAGCAGTTCTTC. Translated, it gives CSARDMLGRVYNEQFF.